This T cell receptor beta chain originates from a study of graft-versus-host responses after intestinal transplantation. Whole-study results and caveats: Present in recipient marrow, GvH clones included some that appeared first in ileum or blood.

After removal of 3 bases from V and 2 bases from J, the junction contained 1 base not matched to a gene. The CDR3 length is 15 residues. CDR1 and CDR2 from the germline V gene are SGHRS and YFSETQ. This clone was observed a single time. Its antigen is as yet unknown. Repertoires were generated with immunoSEQ multiplex PCR, while TCRdb's copy carries only in-frame clones and drops some. The sample has approximately 100,000 clones, about nine tenths seen once; the top ten hold 0.11%. The chain couples TRBV5-1 to TRBJ2-1, with 11 nucleotides matching TRBD2. Material: unstimulated CD4+ T cells sorted from spleen or lymph node cells, obtained before intestinal transplant. This receptor was identified in a human donor who received an intestinal transplant. The CDR3 reads CASSWGLAAYNEQFF. CDR3 nucleotides: TGCGCCAGCAGCTGGGGACTAGCGGCCTACAATGAGCAGTTCTTC.